A single sample is the source of the 21 T cell receptor beta chains below, sequenced in a study of identifying expanded T cells in peripheral blood. The protocol was immunoSEQ multiplex PCR, while the TCRdb copy is restricted to in-frame clones and leaves out a portion. Of some 130,000 clones in the sample, approximately 86% were seen once. The sequenced sample consisted of blood. These receptors were obtained from a person aged 18 to 75 in good health.

V usage is TRBV14 and J usage is TRBJ1-4; D not certain. This CDR3 has 14 amino acids. Germline V lookup: CDR1 SGHDN, CDR2 FVKESK. Trimming removed 4 bases from V and 3 bases from J, with 9 bases in between. The CDR3 is CASSLHGANEKLFF. In nucleotides, the CDR3 is TGTGCCAGCAGCCTGCACGGTGCTAATGAAAAACTGTTTTTT.

The table lists this clone with a count of one. The chain is built from TRBV28 and TRBJ1-5; 7 nucleotides agree with TRBD1. With 6 bases clipped from V and 4 bases from J, the junction kept 6 bases outside the gene matches. CDR1 and CDR2 (germline): MDHEN, SYDVKM. The CDR3 length is 14 residues. This chain's CDR3 is CASSRDSLNQPQHF. The CDR3 DNA follows: TGTGCCAGCAGCCGGGACAGCTTGAATCAGCCCCAGCATTTT.

V gene TRBV4-1 combines with J gene TRBJ2-1; 11 nucleotides match TRBD2. V trimming: 4 bases; J trimming: 6 bases; junction bases outside the gene matches: 11. Germline-derived CDR1 and CDR2 are MGHRA and YSYEKL. This CDR3 is 17 amino acids long. CDR3 in amino acids: CASSLAGGLATTNEQFF. Here the CDR3 DNA reads TGCGCCAGCAGCCTAGCGGGAGGGCTCGCAACGACCAATGAGCAGTTCTTC.

The chain employs TRBV5-1 and TRBJ1-6; D might be TRBD1 (6 bases). V shed 0 bases and J shed 7 bases, with 11 bases lying between them. CDR1 is SGHRS and CDR2 is YFSETQ in the germline V gene. CDR3 length: 15 amino acids. DNA of the CDR3: TGCGCCAGCAGCTTGGAAACAGGGAGGAATTCACCCCTCCACTTT. Translated: CASSLETGRNSPLHF. The full variable domain, rest sourced from reference TRBV5-1 and TRBJ1-6, is KAGVTQTPRYLIKTRGQQVTLSCSPISGHRSVSWYQQTPGQGLQFLFEYFSETQRNKGNFPGRFSGRQFSNSRSEMNVSTLELGDSALYLCASSLETGRNSPLHFGNGTRLTVT.

This clone was detected once. The genes are TRBV6-5 and TRBJ2-5; possible D gene TRBD2, 6 bases. The CDR3 totals 14 residues. The germline V gene has CDR1 MNHEY and CDR2 SVGAGI. V shed 6 bases and J shed 1 base, with 12 bases lying between them. CDR3 DNA: TGTGCCAGCAGGACTAGTCCCTCCCAAGAGACCCAGTACTTC. Protein: CASRTSPSQETQYF.

The chain combines TRBV2 with TRBJ1-2; a weak D match, TRBD1 (6 bases). The germline CDR1 and CDR2 sequences are SNHLY and FYNNEI. The CDR3 is made up of 16 amino acids. V lost 6 bases, J lost 3 bases, and 20 bases lay in between. CDR3 protein: CASRPRTVALDYGYTF. Here the CDR3 DNA reads TGTGCCAGCAGGCCCCGGACAGTCGCCCTCGACTATGGCTACACCTTC.

This clone was detected only once. The chain is built from TRBV7-2 and TRBJ1-2; 7 bases fit TRBD1. Germline CDR1 is SGHTA and CDR2 is FQGNSA. Losses at the gene ends were 0 bases for V and 4 bases for J; bases not matched to a gene: 5. CDR3 size: 15 residues. CDR3 DNA: TGTGCCAGCAGCTTAGCCACCGGGACAGTCTATGGCTACACCTTC. This codes for CASSLATGTVYGYTF.

This chain uses TRBV7-2 with TRBJ2-3, with D unclear. CDR1 and CDR2 from the germline V gene are SGHTA and FQGNSA. V lost 1 base and J 1 base, leaving 6 bases between the germline ends. The CDR3 has 14 amino acids. The CDR3 is CASSLDTGTDTQYF. As DNA, the CDR3 is TGTGCCAGCAGCTTAGATACAGGCACAGATACGCAGTATTTT.

The chain links TRBV18 to TRBJ2-1; no clear D gene. This CDR3 is built from 11 residues. The germline gives CDR1 KGHSH, CDR2 LQKENI. Trimming removed 3 bases at V and 8 bases at J, with 5 bases between. CDR3 bases: TGTGCCAGCTCACCGAAGGATGAGCAGTTCTTC. It encodes CASSPKDEQFF.

The chain recombines TRBV2 with TRBJ1-6, with TRBD1 matching over 7 bases. CDR3 length: 15 residues. V shed 6 bases, J shed 10 bases, and the junction held 12 bases outside the gene matches. From germline, CDR1 is SNHLY and CDR2 FYNNEI. The DNA of the CDR3 is TGTGCCAGCAGCATAATGAGGGGGCTGAGATCACCCCTCCACTTT. Translation: CASSIMRGLRSPLHF.

Of note for this clone: The sample has other DNA sequences that encode this CDR3 too. The chain joins TRBV29-1 to TRBJ1-2, with 9 nucleotides matching TRBD1. After removal of 5 bases from V and 4 bases from J, the junction contained 5 bases not matched to a gene. Germline CDR1 is SQVTM and CDR2 is ANQGSEA. There are 13 residues in the CDR3. CDR3: CSVPSTGGYGYTF. The CDR3 region has the DNA TGCAGCGTTCCCTCGACAGGGGGCTATGGCTACACCTTC.

J is TRBJ2-7 and V is TRBV19; possible D gene TRBD2, 6 bases. This CDR3 region has 15 residues. Germline CDR1 LNHDA, CDR2 SQIVND (reference sequence). The V and J ends lost 7 bases and 5 bases respectively, with 21 bases between them. The CDR3 is CASTDPGTPVDEQYF. For the CDR3, the DNA is TGTGCCAGTACGGACCCCGGGACTCCTGTGGACGAGCAGTACTTC.

The gene calls are TRBV7-3 and TRBJ2-2; D uncertain. This CDR3 is built from 12 residues. Deletions cut 4 bases from V and 6 bases from J, with 6 bases between. CDR1 and CDR2 from the germline V gene are SGHTA and FQGTGA. DNA for the CDR3: TGTGCCAGCAGCTCGGCCGCCGGGGAGCTGTTTTTT. It codes for CASSSAAGELFF.

V and J are TRBV30 and TRBJ2-3; unclear D gene. V was trimmed by 0 bases and J by 6 bases, leaving 7 bases between them. There are 12 residues in the CDR3. Per the germline V gene, CDR1 is GTSNPN and CDR2 is SVGIG (reference sequence). CDR3 residues: CAWSVIRDTQYF. CDR3 DNA sequence: TGTGCCTGGAGTGTTATCAGGGATACGCAGTATTTT.

The rearrangement joins TRBV7-3 to TRBJ2-5; D is uncertain. Germline V gene data show CDR1 as SGHTA and CDR2 as FQGTGA. This CDR3 is 16 amino acids long. Trimming took 1 base from V and 0 from J, leaving 12 bases between them. CDR3 residues: CASSLNSPSNQETQYF. The CDR3 nucleotides are TGTGCCAGCAGCTTAAACTCCCCAAGCAACCAAGAGACCCAGTACTTC.

The chain recombines TRBV7-3 with TRBJ1-1; possibly TRBD1 for D (5 bases). Germline CDR1 reads SGHTA; CDR2 reads FQGTGA. Trimming stripped 6 bases from V and 0 bases from J, with 11 bases between. This CDR3 is built from 14 residues. CDR3 DNA: TGTGCCAGCAGTCTCAGGGCCGTGAACACTGAAGCTTTCTTT. Its protein is CASSLRAVNTEAFF. The variable domain in full, completed from reference TRBV7-3 and TRBJ1-1, reads GAGVSQTPSNKVTEKGKYVELRCDPISGHTALYWYRQSLGQGPEFLIYFQGTGAADDSGLPNDRFFAVRPEGSVSTLKIQRTERGDSAVYLCASSLRAVNTEAFFGQGTRLTVV.

J is TRBJ1-2 and V is TRBV7-8, with D hard to call. Germline assignment: CDR1 SGHVS and CDR2 FQNEAQ. V was pared by 7 bases and J by 4 bases, with 13 bases between. There are 13 residues in the CDR3. The CDR3 spells CASTMTGTYGYTF. CDR3 sequence (DNA): TGTGCCAGCACCATGACCGGAACCTATGGCTACACCTTC.

V usage is TRBV10-3 and J usage is TRBJ2-1, with 7 bases lining up with TRBD2. Germline CDR1 ENHRY, CDR2 SYGVKD. CDR3 size: 16 residues. The J segment lost 3 bases and the V segment lost 2 bases, leaving 7 bases of the junction unmatched. Here the CDR3 reads CAISEGREHYYNEQFF. The CDR3 DNA reads as TGTGCCATCAGTGAGGGGAGGGAGCATTACTACAATGAGCAGTTCTTC.

The chain is built from TRBV7-2 and TRBJ2-3; D not certain. Per the germline V gene, CDR1 is SGHTA and CDR2 is FQGNSA. CDR3 length: 12 amino acids. The ends were cut back, 1 base at V and 5 bases at J, with 4 bases in the middle. The DNA of the CDR3 is TGTGCCAGCAGCTTAGGGGAAGATACGCAGTATTTT. Its protein is CASSLGEDTQYF.

The J gene is TRBJ1-1, the V gene TRBV19; TRBD1 agrees at 7 bases. There are 13 residues in the CDR3. Looked up from germline, CDR1 is LNHDA and CDR2 is SQIVND (reference sequence). J was trimmed by 3 bases and V by 3 bases; bases with no gene match: 1. CDR3 sequence (DNA): TGTGCCAGTAGTATCGGGACAGACACTGAAGCTTTCTTT. Its translation: CASSIGTDTEAFF.

The chain joins TRBV28 to TRBJ1-2, with 7 bases that match TRBD1. With V trimmed by 7 bases and J by 5 bases, 19 bases remained unmatched. This CDR3 contains 17 residues. Germline V gene data show CDR1 as MDHEN and CDR2 as SYDVKM. The CDR3 DNA reads as TGTGCCAGCACTAGTTCCTCAACCCGGGACAGACTTTATGGCTACACCTTC. It yields the protein CASTSSSTRDRLYGYTF.